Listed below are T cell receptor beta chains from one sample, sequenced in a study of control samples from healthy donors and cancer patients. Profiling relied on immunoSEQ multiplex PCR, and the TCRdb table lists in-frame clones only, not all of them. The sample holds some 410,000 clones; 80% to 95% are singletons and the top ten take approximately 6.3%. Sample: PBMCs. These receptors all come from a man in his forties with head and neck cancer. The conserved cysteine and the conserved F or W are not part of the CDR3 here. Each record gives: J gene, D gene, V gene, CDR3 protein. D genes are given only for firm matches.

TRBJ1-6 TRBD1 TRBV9 ASSTDRGNSPLH
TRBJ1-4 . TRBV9 ASSPTSLINEKLF
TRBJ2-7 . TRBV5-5 ASSLDSPSYEQY
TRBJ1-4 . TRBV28 ASSLLGSGTRPATNEKLF
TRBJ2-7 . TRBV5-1 ASSPEGGRYEQY
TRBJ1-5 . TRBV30 AWSAGDNHQPQH
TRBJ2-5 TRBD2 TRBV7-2 ASSLTSGGSGETQY
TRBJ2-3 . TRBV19 ASSGGGGPGDTQY
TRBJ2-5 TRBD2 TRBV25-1 ASSTSSGRSETQY
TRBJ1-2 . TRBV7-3 ASSFRNREGYT
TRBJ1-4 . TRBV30 AWSDLGPRGEKLF
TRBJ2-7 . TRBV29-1 SVVSGTVVYEQY
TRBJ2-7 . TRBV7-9 ASSLAAAVGEQY
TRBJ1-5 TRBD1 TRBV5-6 ASSLRTGGYQPQH
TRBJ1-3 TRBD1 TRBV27 ASSLTGGLHSGNTIY
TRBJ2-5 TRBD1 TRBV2 ASTKNRDRGETQY
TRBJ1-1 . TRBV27 ASSLGANMNTEAF
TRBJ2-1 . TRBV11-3 ASSFAQDSFNEQF
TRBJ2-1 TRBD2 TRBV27 ASSLASGGILSYNEQF
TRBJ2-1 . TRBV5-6 ASSSLDGEQF
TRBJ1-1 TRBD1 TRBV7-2 ASSTRTGQAEAF
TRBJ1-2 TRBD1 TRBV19 ASSRDRENYGYT
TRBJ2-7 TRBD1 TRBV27 ASSFGPGQAEQY
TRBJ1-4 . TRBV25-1 ASNGQADEKLF
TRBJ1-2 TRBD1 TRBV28 ASRPTGGAGFNYGYT
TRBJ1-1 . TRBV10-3 AISEYNWVYTEAF
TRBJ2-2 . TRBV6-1 ASSEGTYTGELF
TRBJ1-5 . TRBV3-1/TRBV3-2 ASSQQLGSGQPQH
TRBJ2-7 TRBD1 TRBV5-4 ASSLEGTGGREQY
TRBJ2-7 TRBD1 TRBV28 ASSSTGTGVIYEQY
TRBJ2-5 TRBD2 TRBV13 ASRTIAGGQETQY